These 18 T cell receptor beta chains were sequenced from one sample in a study of T cell responses to AZD1222 COVID-19 vaccine. Data came from immunoSEQ multiplex PCR; TCRdb stores just in-frame clones and leaves some out. This sample has tens of thousands of clones; about 90% occur once, and the top ten carry 15% to 20%. The sample in question was peripheral blood, obtained on day 0 of AZD1222 vaccination. These receptors all come from an adult in good health.

The V gene is TRBV18, the J gene TRBJ1-5, with D tentatively TRBD1 (6 bases). CDR3 size: 14 residues. V was trimmed by 3 bases and J by 3 bases, leaving 9 bases between them. CDR1 KGHSH and CDR2 LQKENI come from the germline V gene. The CDR3 region has the DNA TGTGCCAGCTCACCGGACAGATTCAATCAGCCCCAGCATTTT. Translation: CASSPDRFNQPQHF.

The chain carries TRBV19 and TRBJ2-1; tentatively, D is TRBD1 (5 bases). CDR3 length equals 15 residues. Trimming cost V 6 bases and J 1 base, with 13 bases left between them. In germline, CDR1 is LNHDA, CDR2 SQIVND (reference sequence). CDR3 loop: CASRQGRISYNEQFF. The CDR3 bases are TGTGCCAGTAGGCAGGGCCGAATTTCCTACAATGAGCAGTTCTTC.

The V call is TRBV3-1 (or the pseudogene TRBV3-2), the J call TRBJ2-3, with D possibly being TRBD2 (5 bases). CDR1 and CDR2 (germline): LGHDT, YNNKEL (reference sequence). V lost 4 bases and J lost 5, with 16 bases in between. The CDR3 contains 15 residues. The CDR3 DNA sequence: TGTGCCAGCAGCCCGTTACGGGGTGGTGGAGATACGCAGTATTTT. Translating gives CASSPLRGGGDTQYF.

The chain has TRBV3-1 (or the pseudogene TRBV3-2) and TRBJ2-3; D is possibly TRBD2 (6 bases). Trimming shortened V by 3 bases and J by 3 bases, and 7 bases separated the two germline ends. The CDR3 loop spans 13 amino acids. Looked up from germline, CDR1 is LGHDT and CDR2 is YNNKEL (reference sequence). CDR3 bases: TGTGCCAGCAGCCACGGGGGAACAGATACGCAGTATTTT. Translated, it gives CASSHGGTDTQYF.

The rearrangement links TRBV7-2 to TRBJ1-6; D gene ambiguous. Germline V gene sequence: CDR1 SGHTA, CDR2 FQGNSA. This CDR3 is built from 15 residues. Between the trimmed V and J ends, which lost 1 base and 9 bases, there was a span of 13 bases. The chain's CDR3 is CASSLGARVTSPLHF. CDR3 DNA sequence: TGTGCCAGCAGCTTAGGCGCCCGGGTTACTTCACCCCTCCACTTT.

CDR3 nucleotides: TGTGCCAGCAGTTACTCAGGGGTGCAGCCCCAGCATTTT. Its protein is CASSYSGVQPQHF. The V gene is TRBV6-5, the J gene TRBJ1-5, with a tentative D call TRBD1 (5 bases). V was shortened by 0 bases and J by 7 bases, with 7 bases between the two germline ends. The germline gives CDR1 MNHEY, CDR2 SVGAGI. This CDR3 region has 13 residues.

The V gene is TRBV20-1, the J gene TRBJ1-2, with D maybe TRBD1 (6 bases). Germline V gene sequence: CDR1 DFQATT, CDR2 SNEGSKA (reference sequence). This CDR3 contains 12 residues. Trimming removed 3 bases from V and 7 bases from J, with 12 bases in between. This CDR3 reads CSASRGGSGYTF. In DNA form, the CDR3 reads TGCAGTGCTAGTCGGGGGGGCTCTGGCTACACCTTC.

This clone was observed once. This chain links TRBV5-1 with TRBJ2-1, with 9 bases matching TRBD2. V shed 3 bases and J 6 bases; nucleotides not matched to a gene: 1. CDR1 is SGHRS and CDR2 is YFSETQ in the germline V gene. The CDR3 extends over 13 amino acids. The CDR3 DNA sequence: TGCGCCAGCAGCTATAGCGGGGGCAATGAGCAGTTCTTC. Encoded protein: CASSYSGGNEQFF.

CDR3 sequence (DNA): TGTGCCATCAGTGCAAATCTAGCGGGGGACACAGATACGCAGTATTTT. This sequence encodes CAISANLAGDTDTQYF. The chain uses TRBV10-3 and TRBJ2-3, with 10 bases identical to TRBD2. The V gene's germline CDR1 is ENHRY and CDR2 SYGVKD. Trimming took 4 bases from V and 2 from J; bases not matched to a gene: 6. The CDR3 loop spans 16 amino acids.

The chain recombines TRBV10-2 with TRBJ2-1; 9 positions match TRBD2. J gave up 2 bases and V 3 bases, and 2 bases lay outside the gene matches. There are 15 residues in the CDR3. Germline assignment: CDR1 WSHSY and CDR2 SAAADI. CDR3 sequence: CASSDLAGTYNEQFF. For the CDR3, the DNA is TGCGCCAGCAGTGATCTAGCGGGGACCTACAATGAGCAGTTCTTC.

The V gene is TRBV7-9, the J gene TRBJ2-5; D is uncertain. With 8 bases removed from V and 4 bases from J, the gap between germline ends came to 8 bases. The CDR3 is made up of 11 amino acids. From germline, CDR1 is SEHNR and CDR2 FQNEAQ (reference sequence). The CDR3 DNA follows: TGTGCCAGCGGACCCCCAGAGACCCAGTACTTC. As protein: CASGPPETQYF.

The genes are TRBV5-6 and TRBJ2-3; TRBD1 matches at 8 bases. CDR1 and CDR2 from the germline V gene are SGHDT and YYEEEE. V gave up 2 bases and J gave up 1 base; unmatched junction bases: 3. This CDR3 contains 15 residues. The CDR3 spells CASSFGRGRTDTQYF. Here the CDR3 DNA reads TGTGCCAGCAGCTTTGGCAGGGGGCGCACAGATACGCAGTATTTT.

The CDR3 reads CASSWDSLYEQYF. CDR3 nucleotide sequence: TGTGCCAGCAGCTGGGACAGCCTTTACGAGCAGTACTTC. The rearrangement joins TRBV11-2 to TRBJ2-7; 7 positions match TRBD1. This CDR3 region has 13 residues. Germline V gene data show CDR1 as SGHAT and CDR2 as FQNNGV. With V trimmed by 4 bases and J by 4 bases, 4 bases remained unmatched.

This clone showed up just once. The J gene is TRBJ1-1, the V gene TRBV3-1 (or the pseudogene TRBV3-2), with D possibly TRBD1 on 6 matching bases. Germline CDR1 reads LGHDT; CDR2 reads YNNKEL (reference sequence). Trimming pared 2 bases from V and 9 bases from J, leaving 13 bases between. This CDR3 has 13 amino acids. The CDR3 DNA is TGTGCCAGCAGCCAACTAAAAGGGGGGAAAGCTTTCTTT. Translation: CASSQLKGGKAFF.

The gene calls are TRBV7-8 and TRBJ2-1, with TRBD2 identical over 7 bases. Germline V gene data show CDR1 as SGHVS and CDR2 as FQNEAQ. The CDR3 covers 13 residues. Losses at the gene ends were 2 bases for V and 8 bases for J; bases not matched to a gene: 3. CDR3 loop: CASSLYGRHEQFF. CDR3 sequence (DNA): TGTGCCAGCAGCTTATACGGGAGGCATGAGCAGTTCTTC.

J is TRBJ2-6 and V is TRBV2; unclear D gene. Trimming removed 6 bases from V and 1 base from J, with 10 bases in between. Germline V gives CDR1 SNHLY, CDR2 FYNNEI. The CDR3 has 15 amino acids. The CDR3 region is CASSPIQSGANVLTF. The CDR3, as DNA: TGTGCCAGCAGCCCGATCCAATCTGGGGCCAACGTCCTGACTTTC.

V and J are TRBV5-1 and TRBJ1-3, with D tentatively TRBD1 (6 bases). The germline V and J ends were trimmed by 4 bases and 2 bases, with 22 bases remaining between them. The length of the CDR3 is 18 residues. Germline V CDR1 and CDR2: SGHRS, YFSETQ. The CDR3 loop reads CASSPTPLTGSAGNTIYF. CDR3 nucleotide sequence: TGCGCCAGCAGCCCAACACCCTTAACAGGGTCGGCTGGAAACACCATATATTTT.

This chain uses TRBV4-2 with TRBJ1-1; D may be TRBD1 (6 bases). CDR1 is LGHNA, CDR2 YNFKEQ, per germline. There are 16 residues in the CDR3. V dropped 1 base and J dropped 4 bases, with 16 bases sitting between them. The CDR3 loop reads CASSQAQGGQGTEAFF. The CDR3, as DNA: TGTGCCAGCAGCCAAGCCCAAGGGGGGCAGGGCACTGAAGCTTTCTTT.